This TCR beta chain was obtained from a study of T cell responses to AZD1222 COVID-19 vaccine. The V gene end was trimmed by 4 bases and the J gene end by 3 bases; junction bases not matched to a gene: 9. CDR3 size: 16 residues. Germline V gives CDR1 SGHTA, CDR2 FQGNSA. Study results and caveats: Of the AZD1222 recipients, only five to seven were seropositive at baseline. Among the donors, most were white British and more were female, and clonal diversity was possibly underestimated.

This clone was found once. Its antigen is not known. TCRdb's copy holds only in-frame clones and misses some; the assay was immunoSEQ multiplex PCR. The repertoire consists of around 110,000 clones, with approximately 85% occurring once and the leading ten covering roughly 3.7%. The material sequenced was peripheral blood, taken on day 0 of MenACWY control vaccination. The TCR comes from an adult in good health. The chain carries TRBV7-2 and TRBJ2-3, with TRBD1 matching over 8 bases. In DNA form, the CDR3 reads TGTGCCAGCAGCTCACGACAGGGGAAAGGGACAGATACGCAGTATTTT. Translating it yields CASSSRQGKGTDTQYF.